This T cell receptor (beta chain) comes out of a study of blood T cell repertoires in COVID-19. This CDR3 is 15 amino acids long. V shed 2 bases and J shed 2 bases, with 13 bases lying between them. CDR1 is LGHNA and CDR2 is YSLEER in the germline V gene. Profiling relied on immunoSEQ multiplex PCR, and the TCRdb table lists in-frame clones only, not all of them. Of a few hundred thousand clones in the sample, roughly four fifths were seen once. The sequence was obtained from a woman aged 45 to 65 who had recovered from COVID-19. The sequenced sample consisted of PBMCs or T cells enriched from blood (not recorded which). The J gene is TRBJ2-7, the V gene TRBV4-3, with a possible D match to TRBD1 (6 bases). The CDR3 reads CASSQPLRTAYEQYF. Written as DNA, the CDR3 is TGCGCCAGCAGCCAACCCCTCCGGACAGCCTACGAGCAGTACTTC.